This record concerns one TCR beta chain sequence. The germline V gene encodes CDR1 SNHLY and CDR2 FYNNEI. V gave up 5 bases and J gave up 3 bases, with 14 bases separating them. The CDR3 runs to 15 residues. Source study methods: The assay estimated nucleated cells by amplifying reference gene primers. Only in-frame clones appear in the TCRdb table, and some are missing; sequencing was by immunoSEQ multiplex PCR. That table furnishes V, J and clone size, whereas the DNA furnished D and trimming. This repertoire shows about 59,000 clones, roughly 84% found once; its top ten account for approximately 5%. This sample was taken from a study of blood T cell repertoires in COVID-19. Study details: Acute-phase and convalescent COVID-19 samples originated in the United States, Italy and Spain. Sample material is recorded as cDNA or gDNA derived from T cells, B-cell-depleted T cells, or PBMCs.

Material for sequencing was peripheral blood. This receptor was obtained from an elderly man in a cohort sampled during active COVID-19. J is TRBJ2-1 and V is TRBV2; D possibly corresponds to TRBD2 (6 bases). The DNA for the CDR3 is TGTGCCAGCAGTCCGGGAGCGTCCTTCTACAATGAGCAGTTCTTC. Translating it yields CASSPGASFYNEQFF.